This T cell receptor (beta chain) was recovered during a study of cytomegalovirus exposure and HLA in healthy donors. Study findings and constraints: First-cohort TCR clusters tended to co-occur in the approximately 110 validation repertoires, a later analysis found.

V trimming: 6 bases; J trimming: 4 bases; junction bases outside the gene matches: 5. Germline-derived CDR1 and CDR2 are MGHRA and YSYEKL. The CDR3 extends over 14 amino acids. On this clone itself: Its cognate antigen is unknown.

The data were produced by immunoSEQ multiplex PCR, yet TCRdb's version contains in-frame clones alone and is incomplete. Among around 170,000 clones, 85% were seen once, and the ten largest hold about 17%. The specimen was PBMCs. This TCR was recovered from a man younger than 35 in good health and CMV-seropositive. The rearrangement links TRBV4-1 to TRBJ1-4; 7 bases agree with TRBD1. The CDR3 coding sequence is TGCGCCAGCAGAACAGGGGCCATTAATGAAAAACTGTTTTTT. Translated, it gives CASRTGAINEKLFF.